This T cell receptor (beta chain) was captured in a study of shared clonotypes between healthy human individuals. Study-level points and caveats: The study drew on few donors, limiting represented genetic and exposure-history diversity. Naive subsets generally had larger estimated richness than memory subsets. Sorted-subset sequencing was shown by rarefaction to be incomplete despite large depth. Deeper or shallower sequencing was expected to change how clonotypes are shared among donors.

The CDR3 length is 16 residues. V lost 8 bases, J lost 0 bases, and 19 bases lay in between. The germline V gene encodes CDR1 SNHLY and CDR2 FYNNEI. A remark on this clone: The antigen is undetermined.

Profiled with immunoSEQ multiplex PCR; TCRdb holds only in-frame clones, not every one. The top ten hold more than 0.085% of the sample, which has 660,000 or so clones, roughly 95% seen once. CD45RO-negative, CCR7-positively selected cells formed the naive CD8 fraction, excluding terminally differentiated effector memory CD45RA+ cells. Specimen: naive CD8+ T cells sorted from blood. The V call is TRBV2, the J call TRBJ2-5, with a weak D call TRBD1 (5 bases). The sequence came from a woman in her 30s in good health. CDR3: CASGEQDEGYQETQYF. The CDR3 DNA reads TGTGCCAGCGGAGAACAGGACGAAGGGTACCAAGAGACCCAGTACTTC.